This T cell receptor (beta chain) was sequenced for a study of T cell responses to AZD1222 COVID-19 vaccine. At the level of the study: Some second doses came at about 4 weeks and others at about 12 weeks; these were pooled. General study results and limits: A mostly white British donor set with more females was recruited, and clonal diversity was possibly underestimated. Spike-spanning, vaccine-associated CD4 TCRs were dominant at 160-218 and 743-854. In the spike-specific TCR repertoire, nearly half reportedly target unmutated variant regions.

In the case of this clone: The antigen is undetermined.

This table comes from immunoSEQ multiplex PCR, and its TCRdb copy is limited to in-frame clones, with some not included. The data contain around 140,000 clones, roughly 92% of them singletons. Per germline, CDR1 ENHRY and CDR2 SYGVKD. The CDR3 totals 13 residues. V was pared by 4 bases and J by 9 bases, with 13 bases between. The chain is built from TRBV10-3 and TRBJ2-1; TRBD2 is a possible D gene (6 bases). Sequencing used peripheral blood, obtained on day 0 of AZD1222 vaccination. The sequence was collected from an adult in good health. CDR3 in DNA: TGTGCCATCAGTGGGATCGGGGGTTTTGAGCAGTTCTTC. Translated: CAISGIGGFEQFF.